The source of this TCR beta chain is a study of cytomegalovirus exposure and HLA in healthy donors. Points from the study as a whole: Earlier analysis found most TCR beta V segments productive about 90% or about 30% of the time. Researchers reported from a later analysis that most CMV-associated TCR beta chains appeared HLA-restricted.

A note on this clone: Its antigen is still unknown.

CDR3 length: 15 amino acids. Per germline, CDR1 MNHNY and CDR2 SVGAGI (reference sequence). PCR involved 60 Vbeta and 13 Jbeta primers. Generated by immunoSEQ multiplex PCR, the TCRdb table keeps only in-frame clones and is missing some. The sample lists approximately 150,000 clones; 60% to 85% were seen once. J is TRBJ2-5 and V is TRBV6-6; 11 bases are shared with TRBD1. The J call could be wrong; TRBJ2-7 is a better fit for the DNA end. The TCR sequence derives from a man aged 40-50 years in good health and CMV-seropositive. Sequenced: PBMCs. The CDR3 loop is CASSLLRGQGVEQYF. CDR3 nucleotide sequence: TGTGCCAGCAGTTTACTTCGGGGACAGGGGGTCGAGCAGTACTTC.